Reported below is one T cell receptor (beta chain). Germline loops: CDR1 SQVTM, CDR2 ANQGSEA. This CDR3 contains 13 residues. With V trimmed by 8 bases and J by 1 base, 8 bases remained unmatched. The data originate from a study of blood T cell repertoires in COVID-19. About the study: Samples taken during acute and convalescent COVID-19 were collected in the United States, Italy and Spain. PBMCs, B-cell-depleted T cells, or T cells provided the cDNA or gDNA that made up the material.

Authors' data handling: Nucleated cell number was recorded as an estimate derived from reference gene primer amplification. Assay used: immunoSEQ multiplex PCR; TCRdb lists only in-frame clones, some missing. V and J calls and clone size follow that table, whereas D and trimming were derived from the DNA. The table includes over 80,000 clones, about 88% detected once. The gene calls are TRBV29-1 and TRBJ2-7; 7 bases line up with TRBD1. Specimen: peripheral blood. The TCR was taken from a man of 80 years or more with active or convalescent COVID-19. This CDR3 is CSSLTGKSYEQYF. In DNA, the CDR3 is TGCAGCTCATTGACAGGGAAATCCTACGAGCAGTACTTC.